These 29 T cell receptor beta chains share one sample of origin, sequenced in a study of blood T cell repertoires in COVID-19. TCRdb keeps only in-frame clones here, not all; method: immunoSEQ multiplex PCR. The sample lists under 95,000 clones; 70% to 90% were seen once. The sample comprised peripheral blood. The receptors come from a man aged 55 to 70 with acute or convalescent COVID-19.

The chain couples TRBV3-1 (or the pseudogene TRBV3-2) to TRBJ2-2, with TRBD1 matching over 8 bases. This CDR3 comprises 17 residues. CDR1 LGHDT and CDR2 YNNKEL come from the germline V gene (reference sequence). V was pared by 3 bases and J by 2 bases, with 8 bases of the junction left unmatched. The CDR3 DNA reads as TGTGCCAGCAGCCAGTTTCCGGGACAGGTTAACACCGGGGAGCTGTTTTTT. Encoded protein: CASSQFPGQVNTGELFF.

The rearrangement joins TRBV30 to TRBJ1-5; 7 bases map to TRBD1. Looked up from germline, CDR1 is GTSNPN and CDR2 is SVGIG (reference sequence). The V and J ends lost 3 bases and 3 bases, in that order; junction bases with no gene match: 5. This CDR3 comprises 14 residues. The DNA of the CDR3 is TGTGCCTGGAGCAACGACAGGGACAATCAGCCCCAGCATTTT. Translated, it gives CAWSNDRDNQPQHF.

This chain joins TRBV5-1 and TRBJ2-3; D is possibly TRBD1 (6 bases). This CDR3 comprises 15 residues. Deletions cut 4 bases from V and 0 bases from J, with 12 bases between. Germline V CDR1 and CDR2: SGHRS, YFSETQ. The CDR3, as DNA: TGCGCCAGCAGCCCCGGACAGACTAGCACAGATACGCAGTATTTT. This sequence encodes CASSPGQTSTDTQYF.

This chain uses TRBV28 with TRBJ1-6; 11 bases map to TRBD1. Germline lookup yields CDR1 MDHEN and CDR2 SYDVKM. V was clipped by 7 bases and J by 9 bases; unmatched bases: 5. CDR3 length equals 14 residues. CDR3 residues: CASTPGTGGSPLHF. CDR3 bases: TGTGCCAGCACCCCCGGGACAGGGGGTTCACCCCTCCACTTT.

This clone was picked up a small number of times. The CDR3 spells CASSMTVTYEQYF. The DNA of the CDR3 is TGTGCCAGCAGTATGACAGTTACCTACGAGCAGTACTTC. The V call is TRBV6-5, the J call TRBJ2-7, with D possibly TRBD1 on 5 matching bases. The CDR3 length is 13 residues. Germline assignment: CDR1 MNHEY and CDR2 SVGAGI. Trimming took 5 bases from V and 2 from J, leaving 10 bases between them.

Comment on this clone: The junction and the germline gene differ at one end; a read error may be behind it. The J gene is TRBJ2-3, the V gene TRBV7-7, with 9 nucleotides matching TRBD2. Germline values: CDR1 SSHAT, CDR2 FNYEAQ (reference sequence). CDR3 length: 15 amino acids. The CDR3 DNA is TGTGCTAGCAGCCCACAAGCGGGGGGAGGAAATACGCAGTATTTT. It encodes CASSPQAGGGNTQYF.

J is TRBJ2-7 and V is TRBV7-2; the match to TRBD2 covers 13 bases. This CDR3 spans 16 amino acids. Germline V gene data show CDR1 as SGHTA and CDR2 as FQGNSA. The V and J ends lost 4 bases and 3 bases, in that order; junction bases with no gene match: 6. The CDR3 loop is CASSSGGLAGVYEQYF. CDR3 in DNA: TGTGCCAGCAGCTCGGGAGGACTAGCGGGGGTCTACGAGCAGTACTTC.

J is TRBJ1-2 and V is TRBV27, with TRBD1 matching over 9 bases. V was clipped by 4 bases and J by 8 bases; unmatched bases: 8. The CDR3 has 14 residues. Germline CDR1 is MNHEY and CDR2 is SMNVEV (reference sequence). The chain's CDR3 is CASSSWTGEMGYTF. CDR3 DNA sequence: TGTGCCAGCAGTTCTTGGACAGGGGAGATGGGCTACACCTTC.

The J gene is TRBJ1-6, the V gene TRBV2, with D uncertain. The CDR3 totals 15 residues. With 6 bases removed from V and 7 bases from J, the gap between germline ends came to 16 bases. The germline CDR1 and CDR2 sequences are SNHLY and FYNNEI. DNA of the CDR3: TGTGCCAGCAGGCCGACCGAGGGAGGGAATTCACCCCTCCACTTT. Amino acids: CASRPTEGGNSPLHF.

The chain uses TRBV12-3 or TRBV12-4 and TRBJ2-5; unclear D gene. Trimming shortened V by 1 base and J by 10 bases, and 13 bases separated the two germline ends. The length of the CDR3 is 13 residues. The chain's CDR3 is CASSLGLGGVQYF. The CDR3 DNA reads TGTGCCAGCAGTTTAGGCTTAGGCGGAGTCCAGTACTTC.

The chain has TRBV5-1 and TRBJ2-3; D is unresolved. Germline loops: CDR1 SGHRS, CDR2 YFSETQ. Trimming took 4 bases from V and 6 from J, leaving 15 bases between them. This CDR3 contains 14 residues. CDR3: CASSPAQTSDTQYF. The CDR3 DNA sequence: TGCGCCAGCAGCCCCGCACAGACATCGGATACGCAGTATTTT.

This rearrangement joins TRBV7-2 to TRBJ2-5, with 7 nucleotides matching TRBD2. The germline gives CDR1 SGHTA, CDR2 FQGNSA. This CDR3 has 17 amino acids. Trimming cost V 1 base and J 7 bases; bases outside gene matches: 15. In nucleotides, the CDR3 is TGTGCCAGCAGCTTAGATGGGAGGGCGGGGGTCTTGGGGACCCAGTACTTC. It encodes CASSLDGRAGVLGTQYF.

The chain links TRBV14 to TRBJ2-7, with 8 bases aligning to TRBD2. Germline trimming cut 3 bases from V and 4 bases from J; bases unmatched to any gene: 8. The CDR3 totals 15 residues. CDR1 is SGHDN and CDR2 is FVKESK in the germline V gene. The CDR3 sequence: CASSHGSGVVYEQYF. CDR3 sequence (DNA): TGTGCCAGCAGCCATGGTAGCGGGGTAGTGTACGAGCAGTACTTC. Full variable domain (remainder filled in from reference TRBV14 and TRBJ2-7): EAGVTQFPSHSVIEKGQTVTLRCDPISGHDNLYWYRRVMGKEIKFLLHFVKESKQDESGMPNNRFLAERTGGTYSTLKVQPAELEDSGVYFCASSHGSGVVYEQYFGPGTRLTVT.

The rearrangement joins TRBV4-3 to TRBJ1-4; 7 bases match TRBD1. This CDR3 region has 14 residues. With 4 bases clipped from V and 4 bases from J, the junction kept 3 bases outside the gene matches. Germline V CDR1 and CDR2: LGHNA, YSLEER. CDR3 sequence reads: CASSPGQLNEKLFF. CDR3 DNA sequence: TGCGCCAGCAGCCCGGGACAGCTTAATGAAAAACTGTTTTTT.

The chain links TRBV19 to TRBJ1-1; 8 bases match TRBD1. The CDR3 totals 15 residues. V shed 4 bases, J shed 4 bases, and the junction held 8 bases outside the gene matches. Germline V lookup: CDR1 LNHDA, CDR2 SQIVND (reference sequence). The CDR3 coding sequence is TGTGCCAGTAGTAGACCACAGGGGGTAGGCACTGAAGCTTTCTTT. Protein: CASSRPQGVGTEAFF.

This clone has just one count. This rearrangement joins TRBV11-2 to TRBJ2-1; 8 bases fit TRBD1. The CDR3 consists of 13 residues. V lost 6 bases and J lost 5; bases outside the gene matches: 3. The germline V gene has CDR1 SGHAT and CDR2 FQNNGV. This CDR3 reads CASSQGADNEQFF. The CDR3 bases are TGTGCCAGCAGTCAGGGGGCGGACAATGAGCAGTTCTTC.

This chain uses TRBV7-2 with TRBJ1-5; 7 positions match TRBD1. Germline V gene lookup returns CDR1 SGHTA and CDR2 FQGNSA. V dropped 3 bases and J dropped 0; count of bases not matched to a gene: 2. This CDR3 contains 15 residues. The CDR3 sequence: CASSLGQNSNQPQHF. The CDR3 DNA follows: TGTGCCAGCAGCTTGGGACAGAATAGCAATCAGCCCCAGCATTTT.

The chain joins TRBV29-1 to TRBJ2-4, with D possibly matching TRBD2 (5 bases). Germline V gene sequence: CDR1 SQVTM, CDR2 ANQGSEA. V lost 7 bases, J lost 7 bases, and 14 bases lay in between. The CDR3 loop spans 12 amino acids. CDR3 in amino acids: CSARSEDNIQYF. The CDR3 nucleotides are TGCAGCGCCCGTTCGGAGGATAACATTCAGTACTTC.

The V gene is TRBV3-1 (or the pseudogene TRBV3-2), the J gene TRBJ1-2, with TRBD1 identical over 7 bases. Germline CDR1 is LGHDT and CDR2 is YNNKEL (reference sequence). CDR3 length equals 14 residues. V gave up 2 bases and J gave up 4 bases; unmatched junction bases: 4. The CDR3 DNA is TGTGCCAGCAGCCAAACGGGACAGATCTATGGCTACACCTTC. It specifies CASSQTGQIYGYTF.

The chain combines TRBV6-5 with TRBJ1-2, with 9 bases aligning to TRBD1. V dropped 4 bases and J dropped 4; count of bases not matched to a gene: 4. There are 14 residues in the CDR3. Germline V gene lookup returns CDR1 MNHEY and CDR2 SVGAGI. The CDR3, as DNA: TGTGCCAGCAGTTCCTCGGACAGGGGCTATGGCTACACCTTC. Translation gives CASSSSDRGYGYTF.

The CDR3 sequence is CAWSVQASEGYTF. The CDR3 nucleotides read TGTGCCTGGAGTGTACAGGCCTCGGAGGGCTACACCTTC. The chain employs TRBV30 and TRBJ1-2; tentative D call: TRBD1 (5 bases). This CDR3 contains 13 residues. The germline CDR1 and CDR2 sequences are GTSNPN and SVGIG (reference sequence). Trimming took off 0 bases at V and 8 bases at J, with 13 bases between the two ends.

The rearrangement uses TRBV10-2 and TRBJ2-1; 7 bases match TRBD1. The junction had 12 bases not matched to a gene; V was cut back by 0 bases and J by 4 bases. The CDR3 extends over 18 amino acids. Germline values: CDR1 WSHSY, CDR2 SAAADI. The CDR3 loop is CASSESLLGGTVYNEQFF. The CDR3 DNA follows: TGCGCCAGCAGTGAGTCGTTGTTAGGTGGGACAGTATACAATGAGCAGTTCTTC.

The chain joins TRBV18 to TRBJ1-2; D perhaps matches TRBD1 (6 bases). Trimming removed 3 bases from V and 4 bases from J, with 12 bases in between. This CDR3 has 14 amino acids. Germline CDR1 KGHSH, CDR2 LQKENI. CDR3 in amino acids: CASSPSDRSYGYTF. The CDR3 DNA reads as TGTGCCAGCTCACCTTCCGACAGGAGCTATGGCTACACCTTC.

V gene TRBV6-5 combines with J gene TRBJ1-2; D might be TRBD1 (5 bases). The germline CDR1 and CDR2 sequences are MNHEY and SVGAGI. The germline V and J ends were trimmed by 7 bases and 4 bases, with 19 bases remaining between them. This CDR3 spans 15 amino acids. The CDR3 loop is CASTLTETVGYGYTF. The CDR3 bases are TGTGCCAGCACCCTAACCGAGACAGTTGGCTATGGCTACACCTTC.

The genes are TRBV3-1 (or the pseudogene TRBV3-2) and TRBJ2-5, with D maybe TRBD2 (7 bases). Trimming took 6 bases from V and 4 from J, leaving 15 bases between them. The germline CDR1 and CDR2 sequences are LGHDT and YNNKEL (reference sequence). This CDR3 is 14 amino acids long. The CDR3 DNA reads as TGTGCCAGCAGTCAATCAGGGGAGGGAGAGACCCAGTACTTC. Encoded protein: CASSQSGEGETQYF.

J is TRBJ1-1 and V is TRBV12-3 or TRBV12-4, with D uncertain. The CDR3 runs to 10 residues. Deletions cut 8 bases from V and 9 bases from J, with 10 bases between. The DNA for the CDR3 is TGTGCCAGCGGGTACAGCCAAGCTTTCTTT. Its translation is CASGYSQAFF.

V and J are TRBV4-2 and TRBJ1-3; the D gene is possibly TRBD1 (5 bases). Germline V gene data show CDR1 as LGHNA and CDR2 as YNFKEQ. V was cut by 1 base and J by 9 bases, with 19 bases left in between. The CDR3 extends over 16 amino acids. The CDR3 DNA reads as TGTGCCAGCAGCCAAGTCGGGGGGGGAAGTTACGGCACCATATATTTT. This sequence encodes CASSQVGGGSYGTIYF.

The chain links TRBV6-6 to TRBJ1-6, with TRBD1 matching over 9 bases. In germline, CDR1 is MNHNY, CDR2 SVGAGI (reference sequence). V lost 6 bases, J lost 5 bases, and 5 bases stayed unmatched. The CDR3 covers 15 residues. This CDR3 is CASSKGQGNNSPLHF. The CDR3 region has the DNA TGTGCCAGCAGCAAGGGACAGGGAAATAATTCACCCCTCCACTTT.

This rearrangement joins TRBV6-5 to TRBJ1-1; D remains unclear. Between the trimmed V and J ends, which lost 2 bases and 4 bases, there was a span of 8 bases. Germline CDR1 MNHEY, CDR2 SVGAGI. This CDR3 comprises 13 residues. CDR3 residues: CASSYIVSTEAFF. The DNA for the CDR3 is TGTGCCAGCAGTTACATCGTCTCCACTGAAGCTTTCTTT.